The 29 T cell receptor beta chains below all came from one sample that was sequenced in a study of blood T cell repertoires in COVID-19. Assay: immunoSEQ multiplex PCR; the TCRdb copy retains only in-frame clones and omits some. The table lists around 460,000 clones, about 90% of them singletons, with 0.8% to 0.85% in the top ten. The sample comprised peripheral blood. These receptors all come from a man younger than 30 with COVID-19, enrolled during active disease.

The chain couples TRBV4-1 to TRBJ2-7; a possible D gene is TRBD2 (5 bases). CDR3 size: 13 residues. Germline lookup yields CDR1 MGHRA and CDR2 YSYEKL. Deletions cut 5 bases from V and 0 bases from J, with 8 bases between. CDR3 nucleotides: TGCGCCAGCAGCATGGGGAGCTCCTACGAGCAGTACTTC. As protein: CASSMGSSYEQYF.

The chain is built from TRBV13 and TRBJ2-5; possible D gene TRBD2, 7 bases. V was shortened by 2 bases and J by 3 bases, with 13 bases between the two germline ends. The CDR3 extends over 15 amino acids. The germline CDR1 and CDR2 sequences are PRHDT and FYEKMQ (reference sequence). CDR3 sequence (DNA): TGTGCCAGCAGCTTAAGGGGGGGTCCGAAAGAGACCCAGTACTTC. Translated: CASSLRGGPKETQYF. Based on the CDR3 plus reference TRBV13 and TRBJ2-5, the full variable domain is AAGVIQSPRHLIKEKRETATLKCYPIPRHDTVYWYQQGPGQDPQFLISFYEKMQSDKGSIPDRFSAQQFSDYHSELNMSSLELGDSALYFCASSLRGGPKETQYFGPGTRLLVL.

The CDR3 protein is CASSAKTGAGETQYF. The DNA for the CDR3 is TGTGCCAGCAGCGCCAAGACAGGGGCCGGAGAGACCCAGTACTTC. This rearrangement joins TRBV5-4 to TRBJ2-5; 8 nucleotides align to TRBD1. Germline V gives CDR1 SGHNT, CDR2 YYREEE (reference sequence). The trim removed 4 bases at V and 4 bases at J, leaving 9 bases unmatched. This CDR3 has 15 amino acids.

CDR3 sequence reads: CASKNGPSSHEQYF. In nucleotides, the CDR3 is TGTGCCAGCAAAAATGGGCCTTCCAGCCACGAGCAGTACTTC. The chain employs TRBV2 and TRBJ2-7; unclear D gene. The CDR3 consists of 14 residues. CDR1 and CDR2 (germline): SNHLY, FYNNEI. The V gene lost 7 bases and the J gene lost 5 bases, with 18 bases spanning the gap.

The V and J genes are TRBV13 and TRBJ2-3; 12 positions agree with TRBD2. The CDR3 covers 16 residues. Trimming took 4 bases from V and 2 from J; bases not matched to a gene: 4. Per germline, CDR1 PRHDT and CDR2 FYEKMQ (reference sequence). Written as DNA, the CDR3 is TGTGCCAGCAGCTCTAGGACTAGCGGGGTCACAGATACGCAGTATTTT. It translates to CASSSRTSGVTDTQYF.

The chain joins TRBV7-9 to TRBJ2-7; weak D call: TRBD2 (6 bases). Trimming removed 5 bases at V and 6 bases at J, with 17 bases between. In germline, CDR1 is SEHNR, CDR2 FQNEAQ (reference sequence). The CDR3 covers 14 residues. The CDR3 loop reads CASSTAGRTPEQYF. The CDR3 bases are TGTGCCAGCAGCACAGCGGGTAGGACACCCGAGCAGTACTTC.

The rearrangement uses TRBV25-1 and TRBJ1-1, with TRBD1 matching over 9 bases. Germline V CDR1 and CDR2: MGHDK, SYGVNS. Losses at the gene ends were 7 bases for V and 5 bases for J; bases not matched to a gene: 5. The CDR3 is 13 residues long. The CDR3: CASNNRGQTEAFF. In nucleotides, the CDR3 is TGTGCCAGCAATAACAGGGGGCAGACTGAAGCTTTCTTT.

This clone has a single count. This chain uses TRBV12-3 or TRBV12-4 with TRBJ2-2; D perhaps matches TRBD2 (5 bases). This CDR3 is 13 amino acids long. Trimming pared 6 bases from V and 4 bases from J, leaving 9 bases between. The CDR3, as DNA: TGTGCCAGCAGGACCGGAGGCACCGGGGAGCTGTTTTTT. Protein product: CASRTGGTGELFF.

The rearrangement uses TRBV11-3 and TRBJ2-3; 13 nucleotides agree with TRBD2. Trimming took 5 bases from V and 0 from J; bases not matched to a gene: 8. Per germline, CDR1 SGHNT and CDR2 YENEEA. The CDR3 contains 18 residues. CDR3 bases: TGTGCCAGCAGCGGACTAGCGGGAGACCCACCTAGCACAGATACGCAGTATTTT. Its protein product is CASSGLAGDPPSTDTQYF.

This rearrangement joins TRBV5-6 to TRBJ2-1; perhaps TRBD1 as D (6 bases). Germline V lookup: CDR1 SGHDT, CDR2 YYEEEE. Trimming stripped 0 bases from V and 4 bases from J, with 14 bases between. The CDR3 consists of 16 residues. The chain's CDR3 is CASSLERRQGYNEQFF. The CDR3 region has the DNA TGTGCCAGCAGCTTGGAACGTCGCCAGGGGTACAATGAGCAGTTCTTC.

The chain uses TRBV12-5 and TRBJ2-1; 13 bases are a match to TRBD2. J gave up 7 bases and V 5 bases, and 8 bases lay outside the gene matches. Germline V CDR1 and CDR2: LGHNT, FRNRAP. This CDR3 contains 16 residues. The CDR3 nucleotides are TGTGCTAGTGGTCCCACTAGCGGGAGGGCCAAAAATGAGCAGTTCTTC. Translating gives CASGPTSGRAKNEQFF.

The V and J genes are TRBV18 and TRBJ1-6; D is perhaps TRBD1 (5 bases). V was pared by 4 bases and J by 6 bases, with 13 bases between. The CDR3 contains 15 residues. Germline assignment: CDR1 KGHSH and CDR2 LQKENI. The CDR3 loop reads CASSLQGKINSPLHF. CDR3 sequence (DNA): TGTGCCAGCTCACTGCAGGGTAAAATTAATTCACCCCTCCACTTT.

The gene calls are TRBV3-1 (or the pseudogene TRBV3-2) and TRBJ2-5; the D gene is possibly TRBD2 (6 bases). Germline V gene data show CDR1 as LGHDT and CDR2 as YNNKEL (reference sequence). This CDR3 is 14 amino acids long. V gave up 2 bases and J gave up 4 bases, with 11 bases separating them. The DNA of the CDR3 is TGTGCCAGCAGCCAAACCGGGGGTAGAGAGACCCAGTACTTC. Amino acid sequence: CASSQTGGRETQYF.

J is TRBJ2-1 and V is TRBV25-1; D is unclear. Germline loops: CDR1 MGHDK, CDR2 SYGVNS. CDR3 length equals 13 residues. The V and J ends lost 2 bases and 5 bases respectively, with 7 bases between them. In DNA, the CDR3 is TGTGCCAGCAGTGAAGCCAGGAACAATGAGCAGTTCTTC. Protein product: CASSEARNNEQFF.

As concerns this clone: At the DNA level, this CDR3 is encoded by other sequences in the same sample as well. DNA of the CDR3: TGTGCCAGCAGCTTAGGCAGGGGGAACACCGGGGAGCTGTTTTTT. Encoded protein: CASSLGRGNTGELFF. The rearrangement links TRBV7-9 to TRBJ2-2; the D gene is possibly TRBD1 (6 bases). CDR1 is SEHNR, CDR2 FQNEAQ, per germline (reference sequence). This CDR3 comprises 15 residues. V lost 1 base and J 1 base, leaving 7 bases between the germline ends.

This chain uses TRBV11-3 with TRBJ2-7; TRBD1 is a possible D gene (7 bases). V was pared by 3 bases and J by 6 bases, with 12 bases between. This CDR3 spans 13 amino acids. Germline V gene sequence: CDR1 SGHNT, CDR2 YENEEA. CDR3 DNA sequence: TGTGCCAGCAGCTTTCGACAGGGAGGCGAGCAGTACTTC. It specifies CASSFRQGGEQYF.

The chain has TRBV21-1 and TRBJ2-7; the DNA was not compared with TRBD2, the D call given in the table. TRBV21-1 is described as a pseudogene. This CDR3 region has 12 residues. This chain's CDR3 is CASSKTLHEQYF. Written as DNA, the CDR3 is TGTGCCAGCAGCAAAACTCTCCACGAGCAGTACTTC.

This chain links TRBV6-5 with TRBJ1-3, with D possibly being TRBD1 (5 bases). Deletions cut 4 bases from V and 0 bases from J, with 10 bases between. This CDR3 has 15 amino acids. The germline V gene encodes CDR1 MNHEY and CDR2 SVGAGI. The CDR3 nucleotides read TGTGCCAGCAGTTTGGCAGGGCCCTCTGGAAACACCATATATTTT. Protein product: CASSLAGPSGNTIYF.

The chain recombines TRBV9 with TRBJ2-2; the D gene is possibly TRBD1 (6 bases). V lost 3 bases to trimming and J lost 1 base, with 7 bases between them. CDR1 SGDLS and CDR2 YYNGEE come from the germline V gene. CDR3 length equals 14 residues. CDR3 DNA: TGTGCCAGCAGCGCGACAGGGAACACCGGGGAGCTGTTTTTT. It specifies CASSATGNTGELFF.

J is TRBJ1-4 and V is TRBV19; no definite D call. The CDR3 is 15 amino acids. CDR1 is LNHDA, CDR2 SQIVND, per germline (reference sequence). V was shortened by 6 bases and J by 2 bases, with 13 bases between the two germline ends. CDR3 residues: CASSGRGTTNEKLFF. For the CDR3, the DNA is TGTGCCAGTAGCGGGCGGGGTACGACTAATGAAAAACTGTTTTTT.

J is TRBJ2-5 and V is TRBV6-5; TRBD2 might be the D (6 bases). Germline V gives CDR1 MNHEY, CDR2 SVGAGI. CDR3 length: 14 amino acids. Trimming shortened V by 5 bases and J by 1 base, and 11 bases separated the two germline ends. The CDR3: CASSPSGLQETQYF. CDR3 sequence (DNA): TGTGCCAGCAGTCCCTCGGGACTCCAAGAGACCCAGTACTTC.

This clone was seen only a few times. V gene TRBV7-9 combines with J gene TRBJ2-2, with D maybe TRBD1 (6 bases). V dropped 6 bases and J dropped 8 bases, with 16 bases sitting between them. The CDR3 loop spans 14 amino acids. The germline V gene has CDR1 SEHNR and CDR2 FQNEAQ (reference sequence). CDR3 amino acids: CASRHPGVKGELFF. Here the CDR3 DNA reads TGTGCCAGCAGGCATCCAGGGGTTAAAGGGGAGCTGTTTTTT.

The chain joins TRBV23-1 to TRBJ1-6, with TRBD1 matching over 7 bases. TRBV23-1 is filed as an ORF, its function uncertain. The trim removed 7 bases at V and 14 bases at J, leaving 8 bases unmatched. The CDR3 loop spans 12 amino acids. Here the CDR3 reads CASNPLRGSLHF. CDR3 DNA: TGCGCCAGCAACCCCCTCAGGGGGTCCCTCCACTTT.

J is TRBJ2-7 and V is TRBV29-1; no reliable D call. The CDR3 spans 13 residues. The V end lost 2 bases, the J end lost 0 bases, and 8 bases lay between the germline ends. In germline, CDR1 is SQVTM, CDR2 ANQGSEA. The CDR3 DNA is TGCAGCGTTGAAACTCTAAGCTCCTACGAGCAGTACTTC. Its protein is CSVETLSSYEQYF.

The chain couples TRBV19 to TRBJ2-2, with 10 bases identical to TRBD1. Losses at the gene ends were 3 bases for V and 6 bases for J; bases not matched to a gene: 7. CDR3 length: 16 amino acids. The germline V gene encodes CDR1 LNHDA and CDR2 SQIVND (reference sequence). The CDR3, as DNA: TGTGCCAGTAGTATCCTTCCGGGACAGGGGTCCGGGGAGCTGTTTTTT. As protein: CASSILPGQGSGELFF.

This clone was counted a few times. The rearrangement uses TRBV11-2 and TRBJ2-6, with unresolved D. There are 15 residues in the CDR3. The germline V and J ends were trimmed by 2 bases and 2 bases, with 7 bases remaining between them. Germline values: CDR1 SGHAT, CDR2 FQNNGV. The CDR3: CASSLLLAGANVLTF. The CDR3 bases are TGTGCCAGCAGCTTACTGTTAGCTGGGGCCAACGTCCTGACTTTC.

V and J are TRBV18 and TRBJ2-3, with TRBD2 identical over 9 bases. CDR1 is KGHSH and CDR2 is LQKENI in the germline V gene. The CDR3 spans 16 residues. V gave up 5 bases and J gave up 0 bases; unmatched junction bases: 6. The CDR3 loop reads CASSGLAPLSTDTQYF. In DNA form, the CDR3 reads TGTGCCAGCTCAGGACTAGCGCCGTTAAGCACAGATACGCAGTATTTT.

A few counts support this clone. The chain is built from TRBV6-5 and TRBJ1-5; D is possibly TRBD1 (5 bases). This CDR3 has 15 amino acids. CDR1 is MNHEY, CDR2 SVGAGI, per germline. Deletions cut 4 bases from V and 2 bases from J, with 12 bases between. In nucleotides, the CDR3 is TGTGCCAGCAGTTGGGGGGGATTTGGCAATCAGCCCCAGCATTTT. Amino acids: CASSWGGFGNQPQHF.

A few counts support this clone. The CDR3 reads CASSSPGRRGTEAFF. The CDR3 coding sequence is TGTGCCAGCAGTTCCCCCGGCAGGCGAGGGACTGAAGCTTTCTTT. V is TRBV27 and J is TRBJ1-1; D is unclear. The CDR3 covers 15 residues. Trimming pared 4 bases from V and 5 bases from J, leaving 17 bases between. Per germline, CDR1 MNHEY and CDR2 SMNVEV (reference sequence).